The TCR beta chain under discussion was sequenced for a study of vaccination and CD4 T cells after COVID-19. Overall study: Post-COVID specimens were obtained a median 101 days after diagnosis (range 35 to 161).

Overall study results and limits: Vaccine-specific clones numbering 304 of 307 showed spike mono-reactivity in convalescent patients. Convalescent patients had a median about 90% of reactive clones appearing only post-vaccination.

The treatment is: roughly 10-day PBMC culture with coronavirus spike peptide pools or control peptides (ViraFEST assay). Samples of CD4+ T cells were obtained from the unexposed donor before the COVID-19 pandemic (2011-2018). An Oncomine TCR Beta short-read assay was used to sequence the DNA from cultured CD4+ T cells. Researchers extracted genomic DNA from CD4+ T cells that had been cultured. Each CDR3 protein is one row after TCRdb ran MiXCR on the PCR reads. Of some 6,500 distinct CDR3 sequences in the sample, about 32% were seen once. The CDR3 is 14 residues long. V was pared by 6 bases and J by 7 bases, with 6 bases of the junction left unmatched. The germline V gene encodes CDR1 SNHLY and CDR2 FYNNEI. A remark on this clonotype: Its target is not known.

The TCR comes from a human donor in good health. The J gene is TRBJ1-6, the V gene TRBV2; 7 positions agree with TRBD1. The specimen sequenced was CD4+ T cells from blood, cultured in vitro. CDR3 sequence (DNA): TGTGCCAGCAGCGCGGGACAGATGAATTCACCCCTCCACTTT. It is translated as CASSAGQMNSPLHF. Full variable domain (outside the CDR3, taken from reference TRBV2 and TRBJ1-6): EPEVTQTPSHQVTQMGQEVILRCVPISNHLYFYWYRQILGQKVEFLVSFYNNEISEKSEIFDDQFSVERPDGSNFTLKIRSTKLEDSAMYFCASSAGQMNSPLHFGNGTRLTVT.